These 25 T cell receptor beta chains were sequenced from one sample in a study of cytomegalovirus exposure and HLA in healthy donors (dated by TCRdb to the late 2010s). The library was obtained by the immunoSEQ multiplex PCR assay. For the multiplex PCR, a mixture combining 60 forward primers for TCR Vbeta segments and 13 reverse primers for TCR Jbeta segments was used. As stored in TCRdb, this immuneACCESS dataset retains in-frame rearrangements with V and J assigned. A fraction of the clones does not appear; measured against another copy, unresolved V genes explain less than half of the discrepancy, and the remainder lacks a known reason. The sample has some 150,000 clones on record, roughly two thirds of them singletons. The ten top clones hold approximately 2.5% of the sample. Sequenced input: PBMCs. The receptors come from a woman younger than 45 in good health and CMV-seronegative.

This chain joins TRBV19 and TRBJ2-5, with 9 nucleotides matching TRBD1. This CDR3 has 15 amino acids. V shed 3 bases, J shed 2 bases, and the junction held 4 bases outside the gene matches. CDR1 is LNHDA and CDR2 is SQIVND in the germline V gene (reference sequence). The DNA of the CDR3 is TGTGCCAGTAGTATGGGGGGACAGGGACAAGAGACCCAGTACTTC. It specifies CASSMGGQGQETQYF. Combining the CDR3 with reference TRBV19 and TRBJ2-5 gives the whole variable domain DGGITQSPKYLFRKEGQNVTLSCEQNLNHDAMYWYRQDPGQGLRLIYYSQIVNDFQKGDIAEGYSVSREKKESFPLTVTSAQKNPTAFYLCASSMGGQGQETQYFGPGTRLLVL.

The rearrangement uses TRBV6-1 and TRBJ1-5, with D perhaps matching TRBD1 (5 bases). The CDR3 runs 14 residues. The germline gives CDR1 MNHNS, CDR2 SASEGT. V was shortened by 2 bases and J by 6 bases, with 11 bases between the two germline ends. The CDR3 loop is CASSELGGFQPQHF. DNA of the CDR3: TGTGCCAGCAGTGAATTGGGGGGGTTTCAGCCCCAGCATTTT.

V usage is TRBV28 and J usage is TRBJ1-1; TRBD1 might be the D (6 bases). The CDR3 extends over 16 amino acids. Germline assignment: CDR1 MDHEN and CDR2 SYDVKM. V was cut by 5 bases and J by 3 bases, with 19 bases left in between. The CDR3 nucleotides are TGTGCCAGCAGTATGGGCGGGGGCTCATTAGACACTGAAGCTTTCTTT. It specifies CASSMGGGSLDTEAFF.

This sequence joins TRBV6-4 and TRBJ1-5, with D possibly being TRBD1 (6 bases). Germline CDR1 and CDR2: MRHNA and SNTAGT. V lost 8 bases and J lost 3, with 11 bases in between. CDR3 length equals 13 residues. CDR3 DNA sequence: TGTGCCAGCGCGGACAGCGACAATCAGCCCCAGCATTTT. Translation: CASADSDNQPQHF.

The genes are TRBV6-1 and TRBJ2-5; TRBD2 agrees at 11 bases. This CDR3 is 17 amino acids long. Germline assignment: CDR1 MNHNS and CDR2 SASEGT. The ends lost 4 bases at V and 0 bases at J; junction bases unmatched: 7. The DNA for the CDR3 is TGTGCCAGCAGTGTAACTAGCGGGGGACTGTACCAAGAGACCCAGTACTTC. Amino acids: CASSVTSGGLYQETQYF.

The genes are TRBV7-9 and TRBJ2-3, with 9 bases that match TRBD2. Germline V gene lookup returns CDR1 SEHNR and CDR2 FQNEAQ (reference sequence). The CDR3 has 15 amino acids. V shed 0 bases, J shed 3 bases, and the junction held 1 base outside the gene matches. This CDR3 reads CASSLAGLATDTQYF. DNA of the CDR3: TGTGCCAGCAGCTTAGCGGGACTAGCTACAGATACGCAGTATTTT.

The chain employs TRBV19 and TRBJ1-1; D is ambiguous. CDR1 and CDR2 from the germline V gene are LNHDA and SQIVND (reference sequence). The length of the CDR3 is 12 residues. V was clipped by 0 bases and J by 6 bases, with 5 bases between them. CDR3 sequence (DNA): TGTGCCAGTAGTATAGATCTATCTGAAGCTTTCTTT. Its translation is CASSIDLSEAFF. The whole variable domain, filled in from reference TRBV19 and TRBJ1-1, reads DGGITQSPKYLFRKEGQNVTLSCEQNLNHDAMYWYRQDPGQGLRLIYYSQIVNDFQKGDIAEGYSVSREKKESFPLTVTSAQKNPTAFYLCASSIDLSEAFFGQGTRLTVV.

The gene calls are TRBV2 and TRBJ2-7; 9 bases match TRBD1. The germline V gene encodes CDR1 SNHLY and CDR2 FYNNEI. Unmatched junction bases numbered 9, after V lost 7 bases and J lost 5 bases. The CDR3 contains 14 residues. The CDR3 DNA is TGTGCCAGCAATCGGGGGACAGGGACCCACGAGCAGTACTTC. This gives the protein CASNRGTGTHEQYF.

In its sample, this clone was seen a few times. The chain is built from TRBV28 and TRBJ2-7, with 8 positions matching TRBD2. CDR3 length equals 14 residues. The J segment lost 6 bases and the V segment lost 4 bases, leaving 8 bases of the junction unmatched. Germline-derived CDR1 and CDR2 are MDHEN and SYDVKM. The CDR3 nucleotides are TGTGCCAGCAGTTCGGCGGGGGGCCTGATCGAGCAGTACTTC. Amino acids: CASSSAGGLIEQYF.

The CDR3 loop is CASSVGSSYEQYF. The CDR3 bases are TGTGCCAGCAGCGTAGGTTCGTCCTACGAGCAGTACTTC. This sequence joins TRBV9 and TRBJ2-7; unclear D gene. V was clipped by 0 bases and J by 1 base, with 5 bases between them. The CDR3 is 13 amino acids. The V gene's germline CDR1 is SGDLS and CDR2 YYNGEE.

This clone was detected only a few times. The rearrangement links TRBV7-9 to TRBJ1-4, with D uncertain. The CDR3 covers 14 residues. Trimming cost V 1 base and J 5 bases, with 8 bases left between them. Germline V gives CDR1 SEHNR, CDR2 FQNEAQ (reference sequence). The CDR3 nucleotides are TGTGCCAGCAGCTTAGGGCAGAAAAATGAAAAACTGTTTTTT. As protein: CASSLGQKNEKLFF.

The gene calls are TRBV19 and TRBJ2-5, with TRBD2 matching over 7 bases. The length of the CDR3 is 14 residues. V lost 2 bases and J lost 7; bases outside the gene matches: 7. Germline lookup yields CDR1 LNHDA and CDR2 SQIVND (reference sequence). The CDR3 bases are TGTGCCAGTAGTATAACGGGGCAGCGGGGGACCCAGTACTTC. This encodes CASSITGQRGTQYF.

The chain carries TRBV9 and TRBJ2-5; 9 positions agree with TRBD2. The CDR3 covers 15 residues. The ends lost 4 bases at V and 2 bases at J; junction bases unmatched: 6. CDR1 SGDLS and CDR2 YYNGEE come from the germline V gene. CDR3 residues: CASSPRGRGQETQYF. The CDR3 coding sequence is TGTGCCAGCAGCCCCCGCGGGAGGGGGCAAGAGACCCAGTACTTC.

The chain is built from TRBV30 and TRBJ1-5, with unresolved D. Germline CDR1 and CDR2: GTSNPN and SVGIG (reference sequence). With 4 bases removed from V and 4 bases from J, the gap between germline ends came to 11 bases. The length of the CDR3 is 13 residues. DNA for the CDR3: TGTGCCTGGAATAGTAACCCTAATCAGCCCCAGCATTTT. This gives the protein CAWNSNPNQPQHF. Based on the CDR3 plus reference TRBV30 and TRBJ1-5, the full variable domain is SQTIHQWPATLVQPVGSPLSLECTVEGTSNPNLYWYRQAAGRGLQLLFYSVGIGQISSEVPQNLSASRPQDRQFILSSKKLLLSDSGFYLCAWNSNPNQPQHFGDGTRLSIL.

This rearrangement joins TRBV5-1 to TRBJ1-2; no reliable D call. This CDR3 comprises 14 residues. The V gene's germline CDR1 is SGHRS and CDR2 YFSETQ. The ends were cut back, 1 base at V and 4 bases at J, with 11 bases in the middle. CDR3 nucleotide sequence: TGCGCCAGCAGCTTGTACGTCAGGTCCTATGGCTACACCTTC. Its translation is CASSLYVRSYGYTF.

The chain couples TRBV6-5 to TRBJ1-1; tentatively, D is TRBD1 (6 bases). Germline V gives CDR1 MNHEY, CDR2 SVGAGI. This CDR3 contains 15 residues. V was cut by 4 bases and J by 3 bases, with 15 bases left in between. The CDR3 DNA is TGTGCCAGCAGTTTAACAGGGCCCCAGGACACTGAAGCTTTCTTT. It codes for CASSLTGPQDTEAFF.

This clone was observed a few times. The genes are TRBV7-2 and TRBJ2-5; 9 bases line up with TRBD1. This CDR3 is 16 amino acids long. CDR1 is SGHTA and CDR2 is FQGNSA in the germline V gene. Unmatched junction bases numbered 9, after V lost 2 bases and J lost 5 bases. The CDR3 region is CASSLMPGQGLETQYF. CDR3 DNA: TGTGCCAGCAGCTTAATGCCGGGACAGGGATTGGAGACCCAGTACTTC.

The chain couples TRBV7-9 to TRBJ2-7; D not certain. Trimming pared 4 bases from V and 2 bases from J, leaving 6 bases between. Germline CDR1 and CDR2: SEHNR and FQNEAQ (reference sequence). The CDR3 is made up of 12 amino acids. The DNA for the CDR3 is TGTGCCAGCAGCTCACAGACCTACGAGCAGTACTTC. This gives the protein CASSSQTYEQYF.

The V gene is TRBV6-1, the J gene TRBJ1-6; weak D call: TRBD1 (6 bases). V was pared by 6 bases and J by 10 bases, with 16 bases between. This CDR3 has 14 amino acids. Germline values: CDR1 MNHNS, CDR2 SASEGT. This CDR3 is CASRPSGGESPLHF. The DNA of the CDR3 is TGTGCCAGCAGACCTAGCGGGGGCGAATCACCCCTCCACTTT.

The chain uses TRBV2 and TRBJ2-7, with 11 bases that match TRBD1. This CDR3 comprises 14 residues. J gave up 7 bases and V 3 bases, and 5 bases lay outside the gene matches. Germline lookup yields CDR1 SNHLY and CDR2 FYNNEI. As DNA, the CDR3 is TGTGCCAGCAGTGACGGACAGGGGGCGCGAGAGCAGTACTTC. It specifies CASSDGQGAREQYF.

This chain joins TRBV6-5 and TRBJ2-7; 10 nucleotides match TRBD1. Germline values: CDR1 MNHEY, CDR2 SVGAGI. The J segment lost 6 bases and the V segment lost 6 bases, leaving 11 bases of the junction unmatched. CDR3 size: 15 residues. The CDR3: CASRAGTGVTLEQYF. CDR3 DNA sequence: TGTGCCAGCAGGGCCGGGACAGGGGTAACCCTCGAGCAGTACTTC.

The chain carries TRBV9 and TRBJ2-5; 9 bases map to TRBD1. V lost 1 base and J lost 0; bases outside the gene matches: 4. In germline, CDR1 is SGDLS, CDR2 YYNGEE. The CDR3 is 16 residues long. The CDR3 sequence: CASSVTGTGYQETQYF. CDR3 DNA sequence: TGTGCCAGCAGCGTAACCGGGACAGGGTACCAAGAGACCCAGTACTTC.

The chain joins TRBV11-1 to TRBJ1-1; unclear D gene. Deletions cut 1 base from V and 4 bases from J, with 10 bases between. Looked up from germline, CDR1 is SGHAT and CDR2 is FQDESV (reference sequence). The CDR3 runs 14 residues. This chain's CDR3 is CASSLGGEGTEAFF. As DNA, the CDR3 is TGTGCCAGCAGCTTAGGAGGAGAGGGCACTGAAGCTTTCTTT.

The V gene is TRBV29-1, the J gene TRBJ1-2; 10 bases fit TRBD1. Germline loops: CDR1 SQVTM, CDR2 ANQGSEA. There are 14 residues in the CDR3. Unmatched junction bases numbered 13, after V lost 7 bases and J lost 8 bases. This CDR3 reads CSERGQGNKGGYTF. CDR3 in DNA: TGCAGCGAGAGGGGACAGGGGAATAAGGGAGGCTACACCTTC.

The rearrangement links TRBV7-9 to TRBJ2-3; 14 nucleotides align to TRBD2. Germline CDR1 reads SEHNR; CDR2 reads FQNEAQ (reference sequence). Unmatched junction bases numbered 11, after V lost 5 bases and J lost 4 bases. There are 18 residues in the CDR3. This CDR3 reads CASSLGTSGRIEADTQYF. The DNA of the CDR3 is TGTGCCAGCAGCCTCGGGACTAGCGGGAGAATCGAAGCAGATACGCAGTATTTT.